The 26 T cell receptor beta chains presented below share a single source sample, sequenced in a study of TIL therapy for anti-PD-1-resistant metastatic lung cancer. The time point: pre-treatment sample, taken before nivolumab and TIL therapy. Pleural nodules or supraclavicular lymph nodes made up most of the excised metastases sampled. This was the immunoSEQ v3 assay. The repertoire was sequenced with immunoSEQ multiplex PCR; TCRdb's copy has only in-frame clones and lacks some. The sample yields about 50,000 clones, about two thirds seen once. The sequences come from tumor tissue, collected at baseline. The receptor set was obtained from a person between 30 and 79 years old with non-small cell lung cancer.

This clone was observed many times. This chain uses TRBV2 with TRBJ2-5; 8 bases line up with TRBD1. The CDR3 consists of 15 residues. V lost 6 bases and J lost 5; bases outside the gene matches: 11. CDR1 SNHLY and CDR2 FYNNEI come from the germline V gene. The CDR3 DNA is TGTGCCAGCAGAAGATATCCTTACAGGGGGGAGACCCAGTACTTC. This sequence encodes CASRRYPYRGETQYF.

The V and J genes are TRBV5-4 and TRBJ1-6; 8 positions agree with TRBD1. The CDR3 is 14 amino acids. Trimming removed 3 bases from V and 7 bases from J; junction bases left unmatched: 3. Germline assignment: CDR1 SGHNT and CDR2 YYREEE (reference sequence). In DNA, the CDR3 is TGTGCCAGCAGCTCGACAGGGGTGAATTCACCCCTCCACTTT. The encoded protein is CASSSTGVNSPLHF.

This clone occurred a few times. Written as DNA, the CDR3 is TGTGCCAGCAGCCTCTCCGGGACAACCAACTTCTACACCTTC. Its translation is CASSLSGTTNFYTF. J is TRBJ1-2 and V is TRBV14; possibly TRBD1 for D (6 bases). The germline V gene has CDR1 SGHDN and CDR2 FVKESK. Trimming left V 4 bases short and J 10 bases short, with 19 bases between. The CDR3 extends over 14 amino acids.

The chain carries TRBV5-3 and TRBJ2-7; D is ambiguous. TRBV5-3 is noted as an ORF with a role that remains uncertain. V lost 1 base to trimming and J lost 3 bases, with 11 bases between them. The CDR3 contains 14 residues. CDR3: CARSLSPRSYEQYF. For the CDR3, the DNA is TGTGCCAGAAGCTTGTCCCCTCGGAGCTACGAGCAGTACTTC.

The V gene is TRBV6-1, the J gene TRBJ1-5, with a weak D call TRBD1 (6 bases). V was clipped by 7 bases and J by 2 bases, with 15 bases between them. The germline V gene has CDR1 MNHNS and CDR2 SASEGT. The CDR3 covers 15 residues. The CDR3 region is CASIRRGDRNQPQHF. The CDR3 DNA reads TGTGCCAGCATCCGGAGGGGGGACCGCAATCAGCCCCAGCATTTT.

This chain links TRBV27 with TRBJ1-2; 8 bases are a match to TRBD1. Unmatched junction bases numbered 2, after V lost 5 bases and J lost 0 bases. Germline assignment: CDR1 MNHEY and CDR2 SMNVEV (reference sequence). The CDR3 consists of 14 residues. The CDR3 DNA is TGTGCCAGCAGTCAGGACAGGGCTAACTATGGCTACACCTTC. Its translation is CASSQDRANYGYTF.

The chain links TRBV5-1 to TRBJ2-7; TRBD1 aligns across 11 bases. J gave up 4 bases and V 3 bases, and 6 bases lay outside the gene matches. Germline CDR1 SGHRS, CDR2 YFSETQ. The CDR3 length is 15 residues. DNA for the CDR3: TGCGCCAGCAGCTCCCGGGACAGGGGGAGGTACGAGCAGTACTTC. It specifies CASSSRDRGRYEQYF.

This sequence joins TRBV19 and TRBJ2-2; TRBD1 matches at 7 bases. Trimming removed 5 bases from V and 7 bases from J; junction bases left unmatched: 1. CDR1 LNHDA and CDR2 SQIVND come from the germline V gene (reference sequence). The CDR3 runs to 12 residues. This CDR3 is CASSPGGGELFF. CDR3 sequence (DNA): TGTGCCAGTAGTCCAGGGGGCGGGGAGCTGTTTTTT.

The CDR3 spells CASSDSGGAYNEQFF. DNA for the CDR3: TGTGCCAGCAGCGATAGCGGGGGGGCGTACAATGAGCAGTTCTTC. This chain links TRBV9 with TRBJ2-1; TRBD2 matches at 11 bases. This CDR3 has 15 amino acids. Germline lookup yields CDR1 SGDLS and CDR2 YYNGEE. The J segment lost 4 bases and the V segment lost 3 bases, leaving 3 bases of the junction unmatched.

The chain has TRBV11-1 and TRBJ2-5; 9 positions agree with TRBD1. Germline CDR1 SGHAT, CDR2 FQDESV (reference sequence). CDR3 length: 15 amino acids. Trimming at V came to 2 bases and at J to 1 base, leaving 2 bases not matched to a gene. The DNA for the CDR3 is TGTGCCAGCAGCTTACGGGGACAGGGCCAAGAGACCCAGTACTTC. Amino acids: CASSLRGQGQETQYF.

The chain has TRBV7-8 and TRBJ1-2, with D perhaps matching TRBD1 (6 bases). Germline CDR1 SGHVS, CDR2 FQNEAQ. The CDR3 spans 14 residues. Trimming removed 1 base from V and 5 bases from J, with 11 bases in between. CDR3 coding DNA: TGTGCCAGCAGCTTAGGGGGACAAAGTTATGGCTACACCTTC. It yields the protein CASSLGGQSYGYTF. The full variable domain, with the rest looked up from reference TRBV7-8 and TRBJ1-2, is GAGVSQSPRYKVAKRGQDVALRCDPISGHVSLFWYQQALGQGPEFLTYFQNEAQLDKSGLPSDRFFAERPEGSVSTLKIQRTQQEDSAVYLCASSLGGQSYGYTFGSGTRLTVV.

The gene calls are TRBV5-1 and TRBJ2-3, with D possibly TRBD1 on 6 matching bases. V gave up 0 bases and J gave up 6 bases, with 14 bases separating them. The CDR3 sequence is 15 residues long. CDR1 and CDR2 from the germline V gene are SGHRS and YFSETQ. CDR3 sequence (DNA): TGCGCCAGCAGCTTGGCCAGGCAGGGGTTGGATACGCAGTATTTT. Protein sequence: CASSLARQGLDTQYF.

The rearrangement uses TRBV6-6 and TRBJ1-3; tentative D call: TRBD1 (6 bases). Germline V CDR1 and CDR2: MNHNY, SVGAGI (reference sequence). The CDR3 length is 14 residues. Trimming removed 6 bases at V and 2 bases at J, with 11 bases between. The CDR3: CASSSGQPGNTIYF. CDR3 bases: TGTGCCAGCAGCTCGGGACAACCTGGAAACACCATATATTTT.

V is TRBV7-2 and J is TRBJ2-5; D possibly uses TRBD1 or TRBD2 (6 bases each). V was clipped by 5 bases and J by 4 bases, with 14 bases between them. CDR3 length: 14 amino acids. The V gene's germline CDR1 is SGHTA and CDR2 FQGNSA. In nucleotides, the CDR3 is TGTGCCAGCAGCCAGGGACGGGGGCCAGAGACCCAGTACTTC. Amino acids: CASSQGRGPETQYF.

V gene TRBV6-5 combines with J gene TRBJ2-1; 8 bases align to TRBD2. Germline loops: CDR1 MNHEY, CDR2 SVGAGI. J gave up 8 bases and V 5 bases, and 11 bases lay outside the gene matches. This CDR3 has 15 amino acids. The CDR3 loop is CASSLKASGFDEQFF. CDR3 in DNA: TGTGCCAGCAGTCTCAAGGCTAGCGGGTTCGATGAGCAGTTCTTC.

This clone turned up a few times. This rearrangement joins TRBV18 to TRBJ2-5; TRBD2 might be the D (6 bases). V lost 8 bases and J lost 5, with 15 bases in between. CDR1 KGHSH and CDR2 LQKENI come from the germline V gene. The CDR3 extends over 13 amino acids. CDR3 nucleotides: TGTGCCAGCGTTAATCGCCTAGCGGAGACCCAGTACTTC. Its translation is CASVNRLAETQYF.

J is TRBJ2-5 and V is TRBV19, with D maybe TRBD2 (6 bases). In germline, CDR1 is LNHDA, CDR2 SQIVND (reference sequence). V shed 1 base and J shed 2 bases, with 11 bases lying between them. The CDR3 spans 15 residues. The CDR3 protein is CASSIAGGGQETQYF. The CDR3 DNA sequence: TGTGCCAGTAGTATAGCCGGTGGAGGGCAAGAGACCCAGTACTTC.

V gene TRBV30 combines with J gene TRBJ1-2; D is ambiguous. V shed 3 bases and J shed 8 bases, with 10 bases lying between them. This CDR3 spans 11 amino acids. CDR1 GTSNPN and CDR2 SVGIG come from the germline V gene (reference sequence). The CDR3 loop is CAWRDYGGYTF. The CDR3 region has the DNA TGTGCCTGGAGGGACTACGGAGGCTACACCTTC.

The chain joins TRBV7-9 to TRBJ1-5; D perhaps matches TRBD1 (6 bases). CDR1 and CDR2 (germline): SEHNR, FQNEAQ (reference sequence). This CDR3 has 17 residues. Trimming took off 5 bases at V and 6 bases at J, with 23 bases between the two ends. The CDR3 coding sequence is TGTGCCAGCAGCGTTACCACCCCGGACAGTAAAAGTCAGCCCCAGCATTTT. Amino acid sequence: CASSVTTPDSKSQPQHF.

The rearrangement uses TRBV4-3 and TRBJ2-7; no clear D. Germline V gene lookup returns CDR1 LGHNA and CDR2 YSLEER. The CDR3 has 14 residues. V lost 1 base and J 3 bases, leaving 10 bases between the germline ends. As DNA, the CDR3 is TGCGCCAGCAGCCAAGTAGTCGCTTACTACGAGCAGTACTTC. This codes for CASSQVVAYYEQYF.

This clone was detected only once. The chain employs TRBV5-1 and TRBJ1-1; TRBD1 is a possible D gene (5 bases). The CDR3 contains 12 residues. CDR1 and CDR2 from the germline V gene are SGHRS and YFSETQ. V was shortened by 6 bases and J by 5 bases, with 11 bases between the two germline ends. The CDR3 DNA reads TGCGCCAGCATGGGGGTCGGGACTGAAGCTTTCTTT. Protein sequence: CASMGVGTEAFF. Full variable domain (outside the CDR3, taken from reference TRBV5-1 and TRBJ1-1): KAGVTQTPRYLIKTRGQQVTLSCSPISGHRSVSWYQQTPGQGLQFLFEYFSETQRNKGNFPGRFSGRQFSNSRSEMNVSTLELGDSALYLCASMGVGTEAFFGQGTRLTVV.

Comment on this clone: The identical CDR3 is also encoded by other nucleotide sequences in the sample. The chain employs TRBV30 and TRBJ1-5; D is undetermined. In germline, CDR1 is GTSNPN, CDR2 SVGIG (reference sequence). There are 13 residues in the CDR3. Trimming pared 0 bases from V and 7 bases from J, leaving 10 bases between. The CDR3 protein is CAWSVSQEQPQHF. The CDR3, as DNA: TGTGCCTGGAGTGTTTCCCAGGAACAGCCCCAGCATTTT.

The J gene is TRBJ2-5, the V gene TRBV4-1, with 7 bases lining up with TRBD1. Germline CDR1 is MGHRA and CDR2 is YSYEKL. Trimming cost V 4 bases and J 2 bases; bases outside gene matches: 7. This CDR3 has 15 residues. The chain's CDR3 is CASSPRQGRQETQYF. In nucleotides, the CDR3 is TGCGCCAGCAGCCCCCGACAGGGCCGACAAGAGACCCAGTACTTC.

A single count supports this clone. DNA for the CDR3: TGCGCCAGCAGCCAAGATGACCGGGGGGGCTCTACCGGGGAGCTGTTTTTT. Translation: CASSQDDRGGSTGELFF. This sequence joins TRBV4-1 and TRBJ2-2; 8 nucleotides agree with TRBD2. This CDR3 contains 17 residues. Germline V gene sequence: CDR1 MGHRA, CDR2 YSYEKL. Germline trimming cut 0 bases from V and 5 bases from J; bases unmatched to any gene: 8.

The CDR3 region is CASSPGDRSYEQYF. The CDR3 bases are TGTGCCAGCTCTCCGGGCGACAGGTCCTACGAGCAGTACTTC. The V call is TRBV18, the J call TRBJ2-7; the D gene is possibly TRBD1 (6 bases). Trimming pared 6 bases from V and 1 base from J, leaving 13 bases between. This CDR3 region has 14 residues. Germline CDR1 reads KGHSH; CDR2 reads LQKENI.

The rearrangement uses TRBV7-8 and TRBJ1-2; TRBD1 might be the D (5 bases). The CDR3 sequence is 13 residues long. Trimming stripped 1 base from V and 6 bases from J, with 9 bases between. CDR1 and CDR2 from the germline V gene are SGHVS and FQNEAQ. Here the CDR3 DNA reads TGTGCCAGCAGCTTAGGGGGGGTGAATGGCTACACCTTC. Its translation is CASSLGGVNGYTF. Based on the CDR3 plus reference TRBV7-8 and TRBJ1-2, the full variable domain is GAGVSQSPRYKVAKRGQDVALRCDPISGHVSLFWYQQALGQGPEFLTYFQNEAQLDKSGLPSDRFFAERPEGSVSTLKIQRTQQEDSAVYLCASSLGGVNGYTFGSGTRLTVV.